The T cell receptor beta chain under discussion was sequenced for a study of T cell clones after liver transplantation. Libraries were prepared by immunoSEQ multiplex PCR; TCRdb keeps only in-frame clonotypes and omits some of them. The repertoire holds approximately 71,000 clones, with 92% as singletons. V lost 5 bases, J lost 0 bases, and 8 bases lay in between. Germline V gene data show CDR1 as SGHVS and CDR2 as FQNEAQ. This CDR3 region has 13 residues. The clonotype was recovered from a human patient who received a liver transplant. A share of the T cells may be of graft donor origin. This chain links TRBV7-8 with TRBJ2-7; D unresolved. This sample comprised CD4+ T cells from blood, obtained about 25 months after liver transplant. For the CDR3, the DNA is TGTGCCAGCAGCCCTAGAGGCTCCTACGAGCAGTACTTC. It translates to CASSPRGSYEQYF.